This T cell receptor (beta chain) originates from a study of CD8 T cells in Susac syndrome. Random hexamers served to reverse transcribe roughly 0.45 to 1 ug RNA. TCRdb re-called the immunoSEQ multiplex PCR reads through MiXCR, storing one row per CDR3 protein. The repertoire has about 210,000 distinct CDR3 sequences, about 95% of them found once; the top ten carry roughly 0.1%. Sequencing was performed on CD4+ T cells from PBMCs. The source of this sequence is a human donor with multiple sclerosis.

Here the CDR3 DNA reads TGCGCCAGCAGCTTGGAGATAGCGGGAGCGAGGGGCCAAGAGACCCAGTACTTC. Translation: CASSLEIAGARGQETQYF. The V call is TRBV5-1, the J call TRBJ2-5; TRBD2 matches at 9 bases. The germline V gene encodes CDR1 SGHRS and CDR2 YFSETQ. The V and J ends lost 0 bases and 1 base, in that order; junction bases with no gene match: 10. The CDR3 loop spans 18 amino acids. Complete variable domain (other parts from reference TRBV5-1 and TRBJ2-5): KAGVTQTPRYLIKTRGQQVTLSCSPISGHRSVSWYQQTPGQGLQFLFEYFSETQRNKGNFPGRFSGRQFSNSRSEMNVSTLELGDSALYLCASSLEIAGARGQETQYFGPGTRLLVL.